A single T cell receptor (beta chain) is shown here with its context. These data belong to a study of shared clonotypes between healthy human individuals. Unmatched junction bases numbered 9, after V lost 4 bases and J lost 3 bases. This CDR3 region has 16 residues. The V gene's germline CDR1 is SGHKS and CDR2 YYEKEE (reference sequence). Sequenced by immunoSEQ multiplex PCR; TCRdb stores in-frame clones only, minus some. There are 1.4 million or so clones in the sample; approximately 98.5% occur only once, and approximately 0.4% lies in the top ten. Source material: naive CD4+ T cells sorted from blood. The subset is: CD45RA+ positively selected. The receptor was derived from a young man in good health. The rearrangement joins TRBV5-5 to TRBJ2-3; 9 bases match TRBD2. CDR3 loop: CASSLGPGLATDTQYF. The DNA for the CDR3 is TGTGCCAGCAGCCTGGGCCCGGGACTAGCAACAGATACGCAGTATTTT.